This TCR beta chain originates from a study of vaccination effects on CD4 cells after COVID-19. Findings and limits, study-wide: There was only 1 of 255 vaccine-induced clones in healthy vaccinees that cross-reacted with common cold coronaviruses.

CD4+ T cell isolation took place after 10 days of culture. All study participants received two doses of BNT162b2 or mRNA-1273 vaccine. Vaccinated participants had no history of SARS-CoV-2 infection and tested negative for nucleocapsid antibodies. About this clone itself: Antigen unknown.

Trimming took 2 bases from V and 4 from J, leaving 14 bases between them. Germline CDR1 reads MNHEY; CDR2 reads SVGEGT. The CDR3 has 15 amino acids. Only in-frame clones appear in the TCRdb table, and some are missing; sequencing was by immunoSEQ multiplex PCR. The sample has more than 60,000 clones, about 74% seen once. This sequence joins TRBV6-2 or TRBV6-3 and TRBJ1-1; possible D gene TRBD1, 5 bases. The receptor was isolated from a human donor who received a COVID-19 vaccine. The material was CD4+ T cells from PBMCs cultured without peptide, obtained after COVID-19 vaccination. The CDR3 DNA follows: TGTGCCAGCAGTTACGGGGCCGGGGAGCGCACTGAAGCTTTCTTT. Translation gives CASSYGAGERTEAFF.